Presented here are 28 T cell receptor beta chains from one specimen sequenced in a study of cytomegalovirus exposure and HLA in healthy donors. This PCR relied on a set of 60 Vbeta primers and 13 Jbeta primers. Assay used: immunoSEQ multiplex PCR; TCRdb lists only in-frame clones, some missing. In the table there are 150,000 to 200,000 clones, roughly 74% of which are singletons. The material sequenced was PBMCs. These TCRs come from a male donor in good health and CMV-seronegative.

DNA of the CDR3: TGTGCCAGTAGTCTGGACAGATATAGCAATCAGCCCCAGCATTTT. This gives the protein CASSLDRYSNQPQHF. The chain has TRBV19 and TRBJ1-5; D possibly corresponds to TRBD1 (6 bases). V lost 5 bases and J lost 0, with 11 bases in between. This CDR3 spans 15 amino acids. Germline CDR1 reads LNHDA; CDR2 reads SQIVND (reference sequence).

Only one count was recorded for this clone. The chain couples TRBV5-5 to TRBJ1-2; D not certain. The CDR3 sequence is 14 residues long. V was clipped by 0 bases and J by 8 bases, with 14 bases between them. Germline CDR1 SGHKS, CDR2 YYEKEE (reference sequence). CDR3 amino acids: CASSLVQQPGGYTF. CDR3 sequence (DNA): TGTGCCAGCAGCTTGGTACAACAGCCTGGCGGCTACACCTTC.

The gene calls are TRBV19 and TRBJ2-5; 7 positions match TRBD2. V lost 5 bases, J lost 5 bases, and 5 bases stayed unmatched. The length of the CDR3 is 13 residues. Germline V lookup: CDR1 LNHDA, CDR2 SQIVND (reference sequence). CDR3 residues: CASSVGLDETQYF. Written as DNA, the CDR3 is TGTGCCAGTAGTGTTGGACTAGATGAGACCCAGTACTTC.

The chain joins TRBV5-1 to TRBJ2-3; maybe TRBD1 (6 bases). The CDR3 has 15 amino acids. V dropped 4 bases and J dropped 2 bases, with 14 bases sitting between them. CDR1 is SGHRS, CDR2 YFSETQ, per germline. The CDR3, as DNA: TGCGCCAGCAGCAAAAGACAGGAAAACACAGATACGCAGTATTTT. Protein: CASSKRQENTDTQYF.

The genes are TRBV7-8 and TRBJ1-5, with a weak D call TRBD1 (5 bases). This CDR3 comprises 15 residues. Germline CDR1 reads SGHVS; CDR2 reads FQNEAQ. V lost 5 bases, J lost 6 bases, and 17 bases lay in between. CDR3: CASSPTQGLGQPQHF. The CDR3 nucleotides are TGTGCCAGCAGCCCAACTCAGGGATTAGGTCAGCCCCAGCATTTT.

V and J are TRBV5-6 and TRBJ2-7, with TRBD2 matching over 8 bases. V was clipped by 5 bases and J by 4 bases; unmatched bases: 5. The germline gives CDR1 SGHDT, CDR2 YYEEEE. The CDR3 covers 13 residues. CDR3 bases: TGTGCCAGCAGGTTAGCGGGACTATACGAGCAGTACTTC. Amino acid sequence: CASRLAGLYEQYF.

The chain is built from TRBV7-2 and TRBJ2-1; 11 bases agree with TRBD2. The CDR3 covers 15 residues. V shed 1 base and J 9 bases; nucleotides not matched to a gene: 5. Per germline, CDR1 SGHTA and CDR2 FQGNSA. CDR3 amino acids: CASSLVTSGRGEQFF. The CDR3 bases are TGTGCCAGCAGCTTAGTAACTAGCGGGAGAGGTGAGCAGTTCTTC.

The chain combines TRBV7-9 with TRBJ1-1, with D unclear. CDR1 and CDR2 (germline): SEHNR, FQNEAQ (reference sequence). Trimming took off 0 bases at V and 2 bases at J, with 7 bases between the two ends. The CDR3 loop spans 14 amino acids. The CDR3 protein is CASSLALHNTEAFF. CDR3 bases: TGTGCCAGCAGCTTAGCACTTCATAACACTGAAGCTTTCTTT.

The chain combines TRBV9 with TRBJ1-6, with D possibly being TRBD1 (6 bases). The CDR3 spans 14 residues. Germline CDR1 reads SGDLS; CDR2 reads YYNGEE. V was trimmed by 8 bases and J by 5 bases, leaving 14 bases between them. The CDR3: CASTQDSDNSPLHF. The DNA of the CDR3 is TGTGCCAGTACACAGGACAGTGATAATTCACCCCTCCACTTT.

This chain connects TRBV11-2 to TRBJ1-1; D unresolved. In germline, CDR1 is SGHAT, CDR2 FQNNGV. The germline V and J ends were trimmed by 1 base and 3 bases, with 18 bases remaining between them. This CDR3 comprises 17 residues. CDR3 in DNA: TGTGCCAGCAGCTTAGGACTCGCCGGAGGAAGGTACACTGAAGCTTTCTTT. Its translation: CASSLGLAGGRYTEAFF.

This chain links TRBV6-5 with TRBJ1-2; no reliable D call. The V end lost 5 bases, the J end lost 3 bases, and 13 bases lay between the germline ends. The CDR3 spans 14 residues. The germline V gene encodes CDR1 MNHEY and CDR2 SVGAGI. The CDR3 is CASSHGPWDYGYTF. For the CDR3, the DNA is TGTGCCAGCAGTCATGGGCCATGGGACTATGGCTACACCTTC.

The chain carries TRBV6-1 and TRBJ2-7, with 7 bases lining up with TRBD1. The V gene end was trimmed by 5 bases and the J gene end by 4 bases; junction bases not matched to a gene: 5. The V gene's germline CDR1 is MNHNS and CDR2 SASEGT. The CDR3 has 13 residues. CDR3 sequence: CASSTDRAYEQYF. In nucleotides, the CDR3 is TGTGCCAGCAGTACCGACAGGGCATACGAGCAGTACTTC.

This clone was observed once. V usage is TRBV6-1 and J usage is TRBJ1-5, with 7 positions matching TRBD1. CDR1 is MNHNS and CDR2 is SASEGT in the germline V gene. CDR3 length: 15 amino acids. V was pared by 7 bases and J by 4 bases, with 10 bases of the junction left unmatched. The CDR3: CASTPRGQGNQPQHF. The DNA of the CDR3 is TGTGCCAGCACCCCAAGGGGGCAGGGGAATCAGCCCCAGCATTTT.

The CDR3: CASTGTGTYEQYF. Written as DNA, the CDR3 is TGTGCCAGTACCGGGACAGGGACCTACGAGCAGTACTTC. The rearrangement joins TRBV19 to TRBJ2-7, with 9 bases lining up with TRBD1. Germline CDR1 LNHDA, CDR2 SQIVND (reference sequence). The V segment lost 7 bases and the J segment 2 bases; nucleotides outside the gene matches: 3. The length of the CDR3 is 13 residues.

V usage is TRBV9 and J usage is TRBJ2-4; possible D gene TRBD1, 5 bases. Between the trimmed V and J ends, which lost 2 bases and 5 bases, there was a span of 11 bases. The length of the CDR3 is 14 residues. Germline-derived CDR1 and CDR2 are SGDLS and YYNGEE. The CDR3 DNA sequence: TGTGCCAGCAGCGTGGGTACGACAGAAAACATTCAGTACTTC. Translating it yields CASSVGTTENIQYF.

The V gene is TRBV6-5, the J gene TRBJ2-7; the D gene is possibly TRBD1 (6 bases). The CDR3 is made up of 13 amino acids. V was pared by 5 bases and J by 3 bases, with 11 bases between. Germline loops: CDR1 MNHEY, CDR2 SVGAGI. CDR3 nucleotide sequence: TGTGCCAGCAGTGGGACATTTCGCTACGAGCAGTACTTC. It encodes CASSGTFRYEQYF.

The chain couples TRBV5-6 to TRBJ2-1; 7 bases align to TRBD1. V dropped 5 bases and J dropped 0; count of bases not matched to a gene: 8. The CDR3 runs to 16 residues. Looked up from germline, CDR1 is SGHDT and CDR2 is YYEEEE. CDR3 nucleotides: TGTGCCAGCAGAAACAGGGGTGAGGGCTCCTACAATGAGCAGTTCTTC. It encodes CASRNRGEGSYNEQFF.

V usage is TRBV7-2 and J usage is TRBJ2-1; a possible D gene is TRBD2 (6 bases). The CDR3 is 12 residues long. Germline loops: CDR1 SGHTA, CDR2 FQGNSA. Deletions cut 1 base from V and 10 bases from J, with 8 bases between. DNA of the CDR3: TGTGCCAGCAGCTTAGTACGGGGGGAGCAGTTCTTC. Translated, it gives CASSLVRGEQFF.

The CDR3 loop is CATSRSVGSTDTQYF. The DNA for the CDR3 is TGTGCCACCAGCAGATCCGTCGGGAGCACAGATACGCAGTATTTT. The chain is built from TRBV15 and TRBJ2-3; no definite D call. Germline V gene data show CDR1 as LNHNV and CDR2 as YYDKDF (reference sequence). The germline V and J ends were trimmed by 2 bases and 0 bases, with 9 bases remaining between them. This CDR3 has 15 amino acids.

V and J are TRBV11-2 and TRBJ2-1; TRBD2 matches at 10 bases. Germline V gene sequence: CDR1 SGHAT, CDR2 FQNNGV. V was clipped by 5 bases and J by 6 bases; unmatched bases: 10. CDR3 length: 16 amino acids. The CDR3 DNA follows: TGTGCCAGCAGCCAGCCACAGCGGGGGGGCATCAATGAGCAGTTCTTC. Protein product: CASSQPQRGGINEQFF.

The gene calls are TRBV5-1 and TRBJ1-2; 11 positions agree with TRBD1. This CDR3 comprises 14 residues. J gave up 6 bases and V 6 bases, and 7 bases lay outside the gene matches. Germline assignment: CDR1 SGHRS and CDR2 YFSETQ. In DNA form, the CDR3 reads TGCGCCAGCAAATTACGGGACAGGGGGAATGGCTACACCTTC. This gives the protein CASKLRDRGNGYTF.

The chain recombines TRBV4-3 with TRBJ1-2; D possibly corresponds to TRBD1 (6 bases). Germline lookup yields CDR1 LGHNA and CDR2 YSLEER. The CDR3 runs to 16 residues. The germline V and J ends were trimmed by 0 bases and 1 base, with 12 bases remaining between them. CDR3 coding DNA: TGCGCCAGCAGCCAAGATGGCCCACAGGGTAACTATGGCTACACCTTC. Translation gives CASSQDGPQGNYGYTF.

The CDR3 DNA is TGCGCCAGCAGCTTTAGGACTAGCTCGTACAATGAGCAGTTCTTC. Protein sequence: CASSFRTSSYNEQFF. This chain links TRBV5-1 with TRBJ2-1; the match to TRBD2 covers 8 bases. The CDR3 spans 15 residues. Germline assignment: CDR1 SGHRS and CDR2 YFSETQ. Trimming cost V 2 bases and J 4 bases; bases outside gene matches: 5.

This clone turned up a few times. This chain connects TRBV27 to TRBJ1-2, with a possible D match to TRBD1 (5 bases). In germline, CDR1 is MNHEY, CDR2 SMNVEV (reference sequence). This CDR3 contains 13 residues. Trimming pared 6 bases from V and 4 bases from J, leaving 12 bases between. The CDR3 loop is CASSLQGSYGYTF. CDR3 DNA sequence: TGTGCCAGCAGCCTCCAGGGTAGCTATGGCTACACCTTC.

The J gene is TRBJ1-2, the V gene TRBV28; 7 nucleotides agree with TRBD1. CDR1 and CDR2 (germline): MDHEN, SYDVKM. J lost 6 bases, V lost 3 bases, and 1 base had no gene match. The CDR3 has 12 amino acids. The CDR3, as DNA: TGTGCCAGCAGTTTTACAGGGGATGGCTACACCTTC. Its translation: CASSFTGDGYTF.

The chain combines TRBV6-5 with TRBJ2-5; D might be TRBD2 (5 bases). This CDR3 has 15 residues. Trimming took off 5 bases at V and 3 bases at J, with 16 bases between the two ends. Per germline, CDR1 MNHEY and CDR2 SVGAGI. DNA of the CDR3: TGTGCCAGCAGTACATCCAGCGGATTTAAAGAGACCCAGTACTTC. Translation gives CASSTSSGFKETQYF.

CDR3 residues: CASSESFIFQASYGYTF. Written as DNA, the CDR3 is TGTGCCAGCAGTGAATCCTTCATTTTTCAGGCGAGCTATGGCTACACCTTC. The chain links TRBV6-1 to TRBJ1-2; unclear D gene. Germline V gives CDR1 MNHNS, CDR2 SASEGT. The CDR3 runs 17 residues. Deletions cut 2 bases from V and 4 bases from J, with 20 bases between.

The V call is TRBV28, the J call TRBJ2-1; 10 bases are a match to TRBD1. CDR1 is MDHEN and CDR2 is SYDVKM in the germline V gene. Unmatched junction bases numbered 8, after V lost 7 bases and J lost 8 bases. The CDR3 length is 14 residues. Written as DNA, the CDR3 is TGTGCCAGCACCCGACAGGGGGCAGCCGATGAGCAGTTCTTC. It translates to CASTRQGAADEQFF.